This note documents a single T cell receptor (beta chain) sequence. Its target is not known. This specimen comes from a study of cytomegalovirus exposure and HLA in healthy donors. At the level of the study: A subsequent analysis stated that the 100 to 150 validation repertoires were run on the same platform as the roughly 670 first-cohort repertoires.

Germline CDR1 SGHNT, CDR2 YYREEE (reference sequence). The CDR3 has 12 amino acids. The germline V and J ends were trimmed by 3 bases and 5 bases, with 9 bases remaining between them. Repertoires were generated with immunoSEQ multiplex PCR, while TCRdb's copy carries only in-frame clones and drops some. The profile shows approximately 230,000 clones, roughly 84% of them singletons. Study outcomes and limitations: The finding came from a later analysis; first-cohort TCR clusters tended to co-occur in the 110 or so validation repertoires. Three chains linked to CMV were shown in vitro to be specific for CMV antigens. The classifier reportedly diagnosed cytomegalovirus status with high specificity and sensitivity.

The chain combines TRBV5-4 with TRBJ2-7, with D perhaps matching TRBD1 (6 bases). The clonotype was recovered from a young man in good health and CMV-seropositive. Specimen: PBMCs. The DNA of the CDR3 is TGTGCCAGCAGCTCTAACAGGGACGAGCAGTACTTC. Residues: CASSSNRDEQYF.